One TCR beta chain is described in this entry. Its antigen is unidentified. The data were obtained in a study of beta chain features in type 1 diabetes. Study-wide context: Age, gender and cell yields were similar between patients and healthy donors. Findings of the study overall: When VDJ junctions were examined, type 1 diabetes patients showed fewer insertions and more deletions.

All of the isolated RNA was reverse transcribed, so expressed TCRB transcripts were sequenced. Some clones are missing from TCRdb's copy, which holds only in-frame ones; the method was immunoSEQ multiplex PCR. In the table there are tens of thousands of clones, roughly 69% of which are singletons. Heparinised blood was drawn once per donor, averaging roughly 120 mL. Germline CDR1 reads SQVTM; CDR2 reads ANQGSEA. The CDR3 sequence is 13 residues long. The V gene end was trimmed by 7 bases and the J gene end by 4 bases; junction bases not matched to a gene: 10. What was sequenced was Tregs from blood. This TCR derives from a middle-aged woman in good health. The chain joins TRBV29-1 to TRBJ2-7; 7 nucleotides agree with TRBD1. CDR3 region: CSAVRDSRYEQYF. CDR3 nucleotides: TGCAGCGCCGTTCGGGACAGTCGGTACGAGCAGTACTTC.